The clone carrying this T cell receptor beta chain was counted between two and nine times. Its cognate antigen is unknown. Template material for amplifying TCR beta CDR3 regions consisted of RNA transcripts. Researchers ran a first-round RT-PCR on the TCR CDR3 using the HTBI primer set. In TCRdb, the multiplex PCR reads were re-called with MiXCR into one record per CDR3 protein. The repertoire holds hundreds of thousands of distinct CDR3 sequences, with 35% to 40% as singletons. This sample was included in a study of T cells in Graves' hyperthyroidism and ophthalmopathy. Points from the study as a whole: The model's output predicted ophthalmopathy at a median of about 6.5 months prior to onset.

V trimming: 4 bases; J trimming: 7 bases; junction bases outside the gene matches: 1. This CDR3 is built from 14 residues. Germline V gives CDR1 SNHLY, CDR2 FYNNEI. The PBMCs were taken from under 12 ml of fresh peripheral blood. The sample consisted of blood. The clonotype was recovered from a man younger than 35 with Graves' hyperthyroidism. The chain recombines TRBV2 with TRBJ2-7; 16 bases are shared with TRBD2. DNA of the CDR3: TGTGCCAGCAGTGCGGGACTAGCGGGAGGGGAGCAGTACTTC. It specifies CASSAGLAGGEQYF.